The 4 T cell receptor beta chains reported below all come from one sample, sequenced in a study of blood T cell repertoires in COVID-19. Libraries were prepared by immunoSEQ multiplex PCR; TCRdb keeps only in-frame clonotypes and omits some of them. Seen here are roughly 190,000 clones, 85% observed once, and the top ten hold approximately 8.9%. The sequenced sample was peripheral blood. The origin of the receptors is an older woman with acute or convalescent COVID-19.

The CDR3 DNA sequence: TGCGCCAGCAGCTTGGTTCCGGGTAGCAATCAGCCCCAGCATTTT. This sequence encodes CASSLVPGSNQPQHF. V is TRBV5-1 and J is TRBJ1-5; D unresolved. This CDR3 has 15 amino acids. Germline V CDR1 and CDR2: SGHRS, YFSETQ. Trimming removed 0 bases from V and 0 bases from J, with 7 bases in between.

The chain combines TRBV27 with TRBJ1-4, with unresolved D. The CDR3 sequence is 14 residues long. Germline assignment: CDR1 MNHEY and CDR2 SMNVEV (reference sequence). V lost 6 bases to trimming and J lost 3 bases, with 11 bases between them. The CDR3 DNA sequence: TGTGCCAGCAGCCCGGTTCGGTCTAATGAAAAACTGTTTTTT. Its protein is CASSPVRSNEKLFF.

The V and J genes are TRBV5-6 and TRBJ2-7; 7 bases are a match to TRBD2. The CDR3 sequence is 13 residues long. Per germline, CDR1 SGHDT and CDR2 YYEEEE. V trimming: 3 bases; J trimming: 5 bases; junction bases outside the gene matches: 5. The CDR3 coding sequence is TGTGCCAGCAGCTCAAGACTAGCACACGAGCAGTACGTC. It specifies CASSSRLAHEQYV.

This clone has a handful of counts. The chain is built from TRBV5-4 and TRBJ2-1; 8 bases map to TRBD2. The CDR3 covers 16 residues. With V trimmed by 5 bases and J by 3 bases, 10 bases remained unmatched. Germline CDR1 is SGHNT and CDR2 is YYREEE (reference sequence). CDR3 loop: CASSRRRTSNYNEQFF. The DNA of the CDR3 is TGTGCCAGCAGTCGCCGACGGACTAGCAACTACAATGAGCAGTTCTTC.